This T cell receptor (beta chain) is drawn from a study of TIL therapy for anti-PD-1-resistant metastatic lung cancer. Overall study context: Most patients had lung adenocarcinoma; a handful of tumors were EGFR-mutant, two ALK-rearranged; half smoked currently or formerly.

Concerning this clone itself: At the DNA level, this CDR3 is encoded by other sequences in the same sample as well.

Regarding time point: pre-treatment sample, taken before nivolumab and TIL therapy. The tumor samples were excised metastases, mostly pleural nodules or supraclavicular lymph nodes. Tumors were harvested before any PD-1/PD-L1 blockade. Sequencing used immunoSEQ v3. Profiling relied on immunoSEQ multiplex PCR, and the TCRdb table lists in-frame clones only, not all of them. The sample shows about 50,000 clones, over 65% of them seen only once. V was shortened by 6 bases and J by 3 bases, with 8 bases between the two germline ends. Germline V gives CDR1 LNHDA, CDR2 SQIVND (reference sequence). This CDR3 is built from 13 residues.

The sequencing used tumor tissue, collected at baseline. The rearrangement joins TRBV19 to TRBJ2-2; no clear D gene. This receptor was taken from a person between 30 and 80 years old with non-small cell lung cancer. CDR3 residues: CASRPLYTGELFF. The CDR3 DNA is TGTGCCAGTAGACCTCTCTACACCGGGGAGCTGTTTTTT.